This entry lists 31 T cell receptor beta chains sequenced from one sample in a study of blood T cell repertoires in COVID-19. Sequenced by immunoSEQ multiplex PCR; TCRdb stores in-frame clones only, minus some. The sample contains around 95,000 clones, 81% of which appear only once. Specimen: peripheral blood. The receptors come from a woman of 80 years or more with acute or convalescent COVID-19.

V gene TRBV28 combines with J gene TRBJ1-2; D may be TRBD1 (5 bases). V was trimmed by 5 bases and J by 3 bases, leaving 13 bases between them. Germline CDR1 MDHEN, CDR2 SYDVKM. This CDR3 has 14 amino acids. The CDR3 coding sequence is TGTGCCAGCAGTCCACCGGACAAGGACTATGGCTACACCTTC. Protein: CASSPPDKDYGYTF.

The V and J genes are TRBV30 and TRBJ1-5, with D maybe TRBD1 (6 bases). Trimming pared 5 bases from V and 4 bases from J, leaving 12 bases between. The CDR3 sequence is 13 residues long. The germline V gene encodes CDR1 GTSNPN and CDR2 SVGIG (reference sequence). The CDR3 loop is CAWADSFNQPQHF. In nucleotides, the CDR3 is TGTGCCTGGGCGGACAGCTTTAATCAGCCCCAGCATTTT.

CDR3 bases: TGTGCCAGCAGAAACGAGGTTTCCCCTGAAGCTTTCTTT. It yields the protein CASRNEVSPEAFF. V and J are TRBV6-6 and TRBJ1-1, with D hard to call. There are 13 residues in the CDR3. Per the germline V gene, CDR1 is MNHNY and CDR2 is SVGAGI (reference sequence). Trimming took 6 bases from V and 6 from J, leaving 14 bases between them.

The genes are TRBV3-1 (or the pseudogene TRBV3-2) and TRBJ1-2; 9 bases are shared with TRBD1. The CDR3 sequence is 14 residues long. Germline loops: CDR1 LGHDT, CDR2 YNNKEL (reference sequence). Trimming at V came to 2 bases and at J to 8 bases, leaving 6 bases not matched to a gene. CDR3 bases: TGTGCCAGCAGCCAACTGGGACAGGGAAGAGGCTACACCTTC. Translated: CASSQLGQGRGYTF.

The chain recombines TRBV19 with TRBJ1-5; D might be TRBD1 (6 bases). The ends were cut back, 2 bases at V and 7 bases at J, with 15 bases in the middle. The CDR3 consists of 15 residues. CDR1 is LNHDA and CDR2 is SQIVND in the germline V gene (reference sequence). Here the CDR3 reads CASSIRLGAGQPQHF. CDR3 sequence (DNA): TGTGCCAGTAGTATAAGATTGGGGGCTGGACAGCCCCAGCATTTT.

The gene calls are TRBV28 and TRBJ1-2, with D unresolved. Germline V gene data show CDR1 as MDHEN and CDR2 as SYDVKM. CDR3 size: 12 residues. Trimming cost V 6 bases and J 5 bases, with 10 bases left between them. The CDR3 sequence: CASSPQTYGYTF. Written as DNA, the CDR3 is TGTGCCAGCAGCCCCCAGACATATGGCTACACCTTC.

The J gene is TRBJ1-6, the V gene TRBV2; TRBD1 matches 10 bases. The CDR3 length is 14 residues. Per the germline V gene, CDR1 is SNHLY and CDR2 is FYNNEI. Losses at the gene ends were 6 bases for V and 8 bases for J; bases not matched to a gene: 4. As DNA, the CDR3 is TGTGCCAGCAGGGGGGACAGGGGTGATTCACCCCTCCACTTT. Translating it yields CASRGDRGDSPLHF.

This clone was observed once. J is TRBJ2-1 and V is TRBV7-6; 12 bases are a match to TRBD2. Germline V CDR1 and CDR2: SGHVS, FNYEAQ. The trim removed 1 base at V and 6 bases at J, leaving 4 bases unmatched. The CDR3 totals 16 residues. CDR3 residues: CASSLVVGLAGNEQFF. DNA of the CDR3: TGTGCCAGCAGCTTAGTTGTGGGACTAGCGGGCAATGAGCAGTTCTTC.

The chain employs TRBV5-4 and TRBJ2-3; 8 bases fit TRBD2. Trimming took 2 bases from V and 2 from J; bases not matched to a gene: 7. The CDR3 length is 16 residues. Germline V gene sequence: CDR1 SGHNT, CDR2 YYREEE (reference sequence). In DNA form, the CDR3 reads TGTGCCAGCAGCTTACAACAGCGGGGGACCACAGATACGCAGTATTTT. It codes for CASSLQQRGTTDTQYF.

This clone was picked up a small number of times. V and J are TRBV19 and TRBJ1-1; 8 nucleotides agree with TRBD1. CDR1 is LNHDA, CDR2 SQIVND, per germline (reference sequence). V was pared by 5 bases and J by 0 bases, with 14 bases of the junction left unmatched. CDR3 length equals 18 residues. The CDR3: CASSGRTGQVIMNTEAFF. The CDR3 nucleotides read TGTGCCAGTAGTGGTCGAACGGGACAGGTGATAATGAACACTGAAGCTTTCTTT.

The chain couples TRBV5-1 to TRBJ1-1; 7 nucleotides align to TRBD1. CDR3 length equals 16 residues. V shed 4 bases and J 2 bases; nucleotides not matched to a gene: 11. From germline, CDR1 is SGHRS and CDR2 YFSETQ. CDR3 in amino acids: CASSLGQSYINTEAFF. The DNA of the CDR3 is TGCGCCAGCAGCCTGGGACAGTCCTATATTAACACTGAAGCTTTCTTT. Drawing the rest from reference TRBV5-1 and TRBJ1-1, the complete variable domain is KAGVTQTPRYLIKTRGQQVTLSCSPISGHRSVSWYQQTPGQGLQFLFEYFSETQRNKGNFPGRFSGRQFSNSRSEMNVSTLELGDSALYLCASSLGQSYINTEAFFGQGTRLTVV.

The chain combines TRBV5-1 with TRBJ2-1; 8 bases line up with TRBD1. V trimming: 3 bases; J trimming: 10 bases; junction bases outside the gene matches: 3. Germline CDR1 SGHRS, CDR2 YFSETQ. This CDR3 comprises 12 residues. The CDR3 region has the DNA TGCGCCAGCAGCTCACAGGGGGGCGAGCAGTTCTTC. Amino acid sequence: CASSSQGGEQFF.

The chain uses TRBV3-1 (or the pseudogene TRBV3-2) and TRBJ2-7; the match to TRBD2 covers 8 bases. V shed 0 bases, J shed 7 bases, and the junction held 8 bases outside the gene matches. Germline CDR1 reads LGHDT; CDR2 reads YNNKEL (reference sequence). The CDR3 covers 15 residues. CDR3 sequence reads: CASSQDLVAGREQYF. CDR3 sequence (DNA): TGTGCCAGCAGCCAAGATCTGGTAGCGGGGAGGGAGCAGTACTTC.

The rearrangement uses TRBV7-6 and TRBJ2-5, with TRBD1 matching over 11 bases. CDR1 is SGHVS and CDR2 is FNYEAQ in the germline V gene. J gave up 6 bases and V 4 bases, and 10 bases lay outside the gene matches. The CDR3 length is 16 residues. The CDR3 is CASSYSLGQGEQTQYF. The CDR3 DNA sequence: TGTGCCAGCAGCTACAGTCTGGGACAGGGGGAGCAGACCCAGTACTTC.

The chain joins TRBV29-1 to TRBJ1-2, with 8 bases identical to TRBD1. The length of the CDR3 is 13 residues. Germline V gives CDR1 SQVTM, CDR2 ANQGSEA. V trimming: 6 bases; J trimming: 0 bases; junction bases outside the gene matches: 3. CDR3 DNA: TGCAGCGTCGAACAGGGGGCTAACTATGGCTACACCTTC. Its protein product is CSVEQGANYGYTF.

This clone was found a few times. This chain joins TRBV6-2 or TRBV6-3 and TRBJ1-5; D not certain. V lost 0 bases, J lost 7 bases, and 16 bases lay in between. The CDR3 loop spans 16 amino acids. CDR1 is MNHEY and CDR2 is SVGEGT in the germline V gene. The CDR3: CASSYSAGYGSQPQHF. CDR3 nucleotides: TGTGCCAGCAGTTACTCGGCAGGCTACGGGAGCCAGCCCCAGCATTTT.

This clone was recorded a few times. Distinct nucleotide sequences in the sample also encode this CDR3. This rearrangement joins TRBV6-2 or TRBV6-3 to TRBJ1-1, with 8 bases identical to TRBD1. From germline, CDR1 is MNHEY and CDR2 SVGEGT. The CDR3 contains 14 residues. Unmatched junction bases numbered 7, after V lost 5 bases and J lost 5 bases. CDR3 sequence: CASSDRQGRTEAFF. In DNA form, the CDR3 reads TGTGCCAGCAGTGATAGACAGGGGAGGACTGAAGCTTTCTTT.

The table lists this clone with a few counts. This chain links TRBV24-1 with TRBJ1-4, with TRBD1 identical over 10 bases. After removal of 9 bases from V and 6 bases from J, the junction contained 12 bases not matched to a gene. Germline-derived CDR1 and CDR2 are KGHDR and SFDVKD. The CDR3 spans 16 residues. CDR3 DNA: TGTGCCACCCAAAGGACCCCCGGGACAGGGGATGAAAAACTGTTTTTT. Translated: CATQRTPGTGDEKLFF.

The chain is built from TRBV19 and TRBJ1-5; TRBD1 matches 8 bases. CDR1 and CDR2 (germline): LNHDA, SQIVND (reference sequence). The CDR3 extends over 15 amino acids. Unmatched junction bases numbered 5, after V lost 4 bases and J lost 3 bases. The CDR3, as DNA: TGTGCCAGTAGTAAACAGGGGGGCATCAATCAGCCCCAGCATTTT. This sequence encodes CASSKQGGINQPQHF.

This rearrangement joins TRBV19 to TRBJ1-4, with 8 bases aligning to TRBD1. Trimming took 5 bases from V and 6 from J; bases not matched to a gene: 8. The CDR3 extends over 15 amino acids. Germline CDR1 LNHDA, CDR2 SQIVND (reference sequence). In DNA form, the CDR3 reads TGTGCCAGTAGTCCTCGGACAGGGAAGCATGAAAAACTGTTTTTT. As protein: CASSPRTGKHEKLFF.

This clone came up a few times. V and J are TRBV5-5 and TRBJ1-1; D call uncertain. The V and J ends lost 4 bases and 11 bases respectively, with 15 bases between them. The germline CDR1 and CDR2 sequences are SGHKS and YYEKEE (reference sequence). This CDR3 spans 12 amino acids. CDR3 sequence: CASSPSIGMAFF. The CDR3 DNA follows: TGTGCCAGCAGCCCATCGATCGGTATGGCTTTCTTT.

The V and J genes are TRBV6-2 or TRBV6-3 and TRBJ1-6; the D is unclear. The CDR3 is made up of 18 amino acids. V was clipped by 0 bases and J by 2 bases, with 14 bases between them. CDR1 and CDR2 (germline): MNHEY, SVGEGT. As DNA, the CDR3 is TGTGCCAGCAGTTACTCGAGGGTTCATCGCACCTATAATTCACCCCTCCACTTT. Translating it yields CASSYSRVHRTYNSPLHF.

The chain couples TRBV7-6 to TRBJ1-6; 9 bases fit TRBD1. Losses at the gene ends were 1 base for V and 7 bases for J; bases not matched to a gene: 2. This CDR3 is built from 15 residues. The germline gives CDR1 SGHVS, CDR2 FNYEAQ. The CDR3 nucleotides read TGTGCCAGCAGCTTAGGACAGGGGGGGAATTCACCCCTCCACTTT. It is translated as CASSLGQGGNSPLHF.

CDR3 sequence: CASSPQGAETQYF. The CDR3 nucleotides are TGTGCCAGCAGTCCTCAGGGGGCAGAGACCCAGTACTTC. The chain has TRBV5-6 and TRBJ2-5, with 8 bases that match TRBD1. The germline CDR1 and CDR2 sequences are SGHDT and YYEEEE. This CDR3 contains 13 residues. V trimming: 5 bases; J trimming: 4 bases; junction bases outside the gene matches: 4.

This clone was seen a handful of times. The chain has TRBV27 and TRBJ1-1; no reliable D call. Per germline, CDR1 MNHEY and CDR2 SMNVEV (reference sequence). V dropped 7 bases and J dropped 4 bases, with 16 bases sitting between them. This CDR3 comprises 14 residues. The CDR3 bases are TGTGCCAGCATCCCCAGACGGGGAGGCACTGAAGCTTTCTTT. It specifies CASIPRRGGTEAFF.

The V gene is TRBV6-2 or TRBV6-3, the J gene TRBJ1-2; 9 bases agree with TRBD1. This CDR3 contains 16 residues. Germline trimming cut 2 bases from V and 4 bases from J; bases unmatched to any gene: 8. The germline gives CDR1 MNHEY, CDR2 SVGEGT. The CDR3 nucleotides read TGTGCCAGCAGTTACCTACGAGGGACAGGGAGCTATGGCTACACCTTC. It encodes CASSYLRGTGSYGYTF.

The rearrangement links TRBV15 to TRBJ2-7; D perhaps matches TRBD1 (7 bases). V was pared by 5 bases and J by 3 bases, with 23 bases between. CDR1 and CDR2 from the germline V gene are LNHNV and YYDKDF (reference sequence). The CDR3 contains 17 residues. The CDR3 sequence is CATSPRSGQGGLYEQYF. CDR3 nucleotide sequence: TGTGCCACCAGCCCTCGGTCCGGGCAGGGGGGTCTCTACGAGCAGTACTTC.

The J gene is TRBJ1-2, the V gene TRBV27; D might be TRBD1 (5 bases). CDR1 is MNHEY and CDR2 is SMNVEV in the germline V gene (reference sequence). V lost 4 bases to trimming and J lost 5 bases, with 23 bases between them. The CDR3 spans 17 residues. DNA of the CDR3: TGTGCCAGCAGTTCTCCCCCGTGGGCAGGGAAAGGGTATGGCTACACCTTC. The encoded protein is CASSSPPWAGKGYGYTF.

V gene TRBV5-8 combines with J gene TRBJ2-3; D possibly corresponds to TRBD1 (5 bases). The V end lost 0 bases, the J end lost 2 bases, and 10 bases lay between the germline ends. This CDR3 comprises 15 residues. The germline V gene has CDR1 SGHTS and CDR2 YDEGEE. CDR3 region: CASSLGQGNTDTQYF. The CDR3 DNA reads TGTGCCAGCAGCTTGGGGCAGGGTAACACAGATACGCAGTATTTT.

The chain carries TRBV2 and TRBJ1-1; 8 positions agree with TRBD1. This CDR3 spans 14 amino acids. CDR1 is SNHLY and CDR2 is FYNNEI in the germline V gene. The junction had 6 bases not matched to a gene; V was cut back by 4 bases and J by 5 bases. The DNA of the CDR3 is TGTGCCAGCAGTGGGCAGGGGGCGCAGACTGAAGCTTTCTTT. Its translation: CASSGQGAQTEAFF. Looking up the rest from reference TRBV2 and TRBJ1-1 gives the full variable domain: EPEVTQTPSHQVTQMGQEVILRCVPISNHLYFYWYRQILGQKVEFLVSFYNNEISEKSEIFDDQFSVERPDGSNFTLKIRSTKLEDSAMYFCASSGQGAQTEAFFGQGTRLTVV.

The chain employs TRBV5-8 and TRBJ2-3; D possibly corresponds to TRBD2 (5 bases). V dropped 0 bases and J dropped 2 bases, with 16 bases sitting between them. The CDR3 spans 17 residues. The germline V gene encodes CDR1 SGHTS and CDR2 YDEGEE. CDR3 DNA sequence: TGTGCCAGCAGCTTGGGAAGAGGCGGGTTTTCCACAGATACGCAGTATTTT. Its protein product is CASSLGRGGFSTDTQYF.